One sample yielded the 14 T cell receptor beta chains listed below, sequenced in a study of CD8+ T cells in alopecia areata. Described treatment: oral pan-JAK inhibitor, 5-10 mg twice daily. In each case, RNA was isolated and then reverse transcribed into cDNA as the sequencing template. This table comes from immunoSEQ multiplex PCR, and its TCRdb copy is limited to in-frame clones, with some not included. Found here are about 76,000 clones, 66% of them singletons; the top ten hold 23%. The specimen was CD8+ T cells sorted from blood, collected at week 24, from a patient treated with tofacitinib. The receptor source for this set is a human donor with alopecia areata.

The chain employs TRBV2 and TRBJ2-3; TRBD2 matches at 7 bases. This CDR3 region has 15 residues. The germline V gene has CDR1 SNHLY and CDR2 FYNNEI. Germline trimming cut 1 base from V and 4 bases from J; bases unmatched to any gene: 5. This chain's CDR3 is CASSEDSGHADTQYF. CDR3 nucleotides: TGTGCCAGCAGTGAAGATAGCGGGCATGCAGATACGCAGTATTTT.

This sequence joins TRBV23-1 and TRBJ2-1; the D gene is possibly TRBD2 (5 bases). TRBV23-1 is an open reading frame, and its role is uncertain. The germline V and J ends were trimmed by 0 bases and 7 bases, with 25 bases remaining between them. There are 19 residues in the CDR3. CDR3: CASSQSIKRSGPSKNEQFF. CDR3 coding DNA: TGCGCCAGCAGTCAATCTATCAAGCGGTCAGGACCCTCGAAGAATGAGCAGTTCTTC.

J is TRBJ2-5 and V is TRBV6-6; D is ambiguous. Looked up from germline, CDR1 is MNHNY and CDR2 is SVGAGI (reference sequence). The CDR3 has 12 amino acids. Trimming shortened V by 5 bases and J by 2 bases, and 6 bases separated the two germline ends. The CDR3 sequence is CASSRQQETQYF. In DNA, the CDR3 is TGTGCCAGCAGTCGCCAGCAAGAGACCCAGTACTTC.

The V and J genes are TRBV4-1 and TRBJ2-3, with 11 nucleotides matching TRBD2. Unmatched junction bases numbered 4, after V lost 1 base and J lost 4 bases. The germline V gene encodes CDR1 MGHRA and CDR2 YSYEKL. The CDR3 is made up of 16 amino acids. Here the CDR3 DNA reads TGCGCCAGCAGCCAAGTTGCTAGCGGGAGGTCAGATACGCAGTATTTT. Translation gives CASSQVASGRSDTQYF.

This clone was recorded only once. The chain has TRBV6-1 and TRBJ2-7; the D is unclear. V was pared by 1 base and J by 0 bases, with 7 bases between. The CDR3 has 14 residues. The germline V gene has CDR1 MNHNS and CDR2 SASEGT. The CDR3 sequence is CASSEGSGSYEQYF. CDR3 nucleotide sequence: TGTGCCAGCAGTGAAGGTTCTGGCTCCTACGAGCAGTACTTC.

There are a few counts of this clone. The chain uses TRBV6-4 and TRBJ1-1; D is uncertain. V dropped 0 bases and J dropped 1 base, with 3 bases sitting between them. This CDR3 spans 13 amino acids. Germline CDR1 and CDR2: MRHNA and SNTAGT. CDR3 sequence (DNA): TGTGCCAGCAGTGACTCGGGGAACACTGAAGCTTTCTTT. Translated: CASSDSGNTEAFF.

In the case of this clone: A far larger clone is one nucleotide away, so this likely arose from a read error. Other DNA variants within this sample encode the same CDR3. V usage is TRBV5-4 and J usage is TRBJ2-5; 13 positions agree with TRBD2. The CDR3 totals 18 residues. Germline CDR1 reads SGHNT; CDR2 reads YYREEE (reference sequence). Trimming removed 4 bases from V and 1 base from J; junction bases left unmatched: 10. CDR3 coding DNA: TGTGCCAGCAGCCAAGATATGGGGACTAGCGGGGCCCAAGAGACCCAGTACTTC. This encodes CASSQDMGTSGAQETQYF.

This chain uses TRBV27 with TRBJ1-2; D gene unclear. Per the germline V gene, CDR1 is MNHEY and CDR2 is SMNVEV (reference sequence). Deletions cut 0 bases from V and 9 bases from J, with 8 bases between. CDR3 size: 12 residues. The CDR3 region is CASSLSGFSYTF. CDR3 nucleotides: TGTGCCAGCAGTTTATCAGGCTTTAGCTACACCTTC.

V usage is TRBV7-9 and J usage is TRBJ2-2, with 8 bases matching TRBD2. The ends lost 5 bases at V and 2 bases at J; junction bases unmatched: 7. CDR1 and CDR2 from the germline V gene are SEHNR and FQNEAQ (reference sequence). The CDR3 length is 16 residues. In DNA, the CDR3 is TGTGCCAGCAGCCCGTTTAGCGGGATAAACACCGGGGAGCTGTTTTTT. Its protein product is CASSPFSGINTGELFF.

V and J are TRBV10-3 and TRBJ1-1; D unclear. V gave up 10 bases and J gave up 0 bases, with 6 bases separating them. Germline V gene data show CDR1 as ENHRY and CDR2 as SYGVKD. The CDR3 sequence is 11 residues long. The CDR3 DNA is TGTGCCACAGTCCTGAACACTGAAGCTTTCTTT. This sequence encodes CATVLNTEAFF.

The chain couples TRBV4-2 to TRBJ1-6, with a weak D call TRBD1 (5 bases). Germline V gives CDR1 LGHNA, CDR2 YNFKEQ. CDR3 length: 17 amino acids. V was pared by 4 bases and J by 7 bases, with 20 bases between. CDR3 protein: CASSRREGRVENSPLHF. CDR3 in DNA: TGTGCCAGCAGCCGCCGGGAGGGACGGGTTGAGAATTCACCCCTCCACTTT.

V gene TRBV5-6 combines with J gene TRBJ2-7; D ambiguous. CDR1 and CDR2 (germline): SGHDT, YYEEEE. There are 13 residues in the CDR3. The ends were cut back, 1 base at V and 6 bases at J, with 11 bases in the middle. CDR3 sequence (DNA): TGTGCCAGCAGCTTGCCTTCAGTTGGCGAGCAGTACTTC. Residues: CASSLPSVGEQYF.

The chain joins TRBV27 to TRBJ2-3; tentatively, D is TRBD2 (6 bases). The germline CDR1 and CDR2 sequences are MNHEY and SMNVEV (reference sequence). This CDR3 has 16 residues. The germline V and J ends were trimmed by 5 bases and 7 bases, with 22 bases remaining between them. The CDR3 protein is CASSVQWQGGSNTQYF. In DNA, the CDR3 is TGTGCCAGCAGTGTTCAGTGGCAGGGAGGCTCGAATACGCAGTATTTT.

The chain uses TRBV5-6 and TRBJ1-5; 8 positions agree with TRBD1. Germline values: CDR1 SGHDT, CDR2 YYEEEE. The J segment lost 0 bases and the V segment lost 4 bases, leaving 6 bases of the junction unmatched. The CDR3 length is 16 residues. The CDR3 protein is CASSQGTGYSNQPQHF. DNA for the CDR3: TGTGCCAGCAGCCAGGGGACAGGTTATAGCAATCAGCCCCAGCATTTT. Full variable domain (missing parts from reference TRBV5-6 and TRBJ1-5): DAGVTQSPTHLIKTRGQQVTLRCSPKSGHDTVSWYQQALGQGPQFIFQYYEEEERQRGNFPDRFSGHQFPNYSSELNVNALLLGDSALYLCASSQGTGYSNQPQHFGDGTRLSIL.